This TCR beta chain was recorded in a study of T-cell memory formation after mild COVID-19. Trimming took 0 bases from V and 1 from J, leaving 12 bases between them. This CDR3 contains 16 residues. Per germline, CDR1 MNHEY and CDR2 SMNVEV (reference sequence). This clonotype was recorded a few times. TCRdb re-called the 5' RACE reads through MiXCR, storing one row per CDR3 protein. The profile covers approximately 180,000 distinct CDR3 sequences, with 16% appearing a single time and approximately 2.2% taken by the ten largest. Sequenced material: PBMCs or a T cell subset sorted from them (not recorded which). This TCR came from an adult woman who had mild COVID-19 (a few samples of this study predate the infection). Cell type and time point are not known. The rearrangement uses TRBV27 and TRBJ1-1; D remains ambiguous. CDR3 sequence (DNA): TGTGCCAGCAGTTTATCGGTTCCGACGCAGAACACTGAAGCTTTCTTT. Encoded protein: CASSLSVPTQNTEAFF.